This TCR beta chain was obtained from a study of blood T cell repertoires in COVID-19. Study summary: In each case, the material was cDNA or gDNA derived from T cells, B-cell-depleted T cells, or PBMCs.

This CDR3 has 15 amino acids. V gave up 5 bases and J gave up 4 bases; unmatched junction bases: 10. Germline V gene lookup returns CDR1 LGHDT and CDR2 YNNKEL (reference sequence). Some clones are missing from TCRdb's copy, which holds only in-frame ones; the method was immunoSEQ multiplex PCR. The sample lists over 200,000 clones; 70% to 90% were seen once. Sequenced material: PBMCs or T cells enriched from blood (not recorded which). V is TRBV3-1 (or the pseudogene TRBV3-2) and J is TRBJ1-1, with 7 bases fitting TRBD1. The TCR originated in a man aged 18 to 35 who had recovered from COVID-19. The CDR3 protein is CASSSRAQGGTEAFF. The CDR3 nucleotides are TGTGCCAGCAGCAGCCGGGCGCAGGGGGGCACTGAAGCTTTCTTT.